The source of this TCR beta chain is a study of identical twins. Details on this clonotype: As yet, its antigen is unknown.

The CDR3 totals 14 residues. Trimming took 4 bases from V and 0 from J, leaving 10 bases between them. From germline, CDR1 is SGHDT and CDR2 YYEEEE. Study results and limitations: Where beta out-of-frame sequences were concerned, excess twin sharing was weaker. A partial confounding effect on zero-insertion analyses could come from invariant MAIT and iNKT cells. Models predicted too little out-of-frame TCR alpha sharing in monozygotic twins.

TCRdb analysed the 5' RACE reads with MiXCR anew, one entry per CDR3 protein. The data show a few hundred thousand distinct CDR3 sequences, with about 8% seen just once and around 3% held by the top ten. The sample was also reused in another study, on yellow fever vaccine responses in identical twins.

Specimen: CD8+ T cells sorted from blood. The rearrangement links TRBV5-6 to TRBJ2-5, with D perhaps matching TRBD1 (6 bases). The receptor's source is a woman aged 18-30 years in good health. The DNA of the CDR3 is TGTGCCAGCAGCCCGGACAGCGACCAAGAGACCCAGTACTTC. It encodes CASSPDSDQETQYF.